The present T cell receptor (beta chain) was sequenced within a study of beta chain features in type 1 diabetes. Points from the study as a whole: In every one of the four CD4+ subsets, TCRB CDR3s were moderately but significantly shorter in Type 1 diabetes patients.

The sequenced template was cDNA made from the entire isolated RNA. Profiling relied on immunoSEQ multiplex PCR, and the TCRdb table lists in-frame clones only, not all of them. Of about 150,000 clones in the sample, over 7.5% were seen once. Points on this clone: Its antigen is still unknown.

The clonotype comes from a man between 18 and 35 years old in good health. The specimen sequenced was central memory CD4+ T cells from blood.

CDR3 loop: CASGMGTGTYEQYF. The CDR3 DNA reads as TGTGCCAGCGGAATGGGGACAGGAACTTACGAGCAGTACTTC. The J gene is TRBJ2-5, the V gene TRBV27; 8 nucleotides align to TRBD1. The DNA matches TRBJ2-7 better at its end, which makes the J call doubtful. The germline V gene encodes CDR1 MNHEY and CDR2 SMNVEV (reference sequence). The CDR3 length is 14 residues.